These T cell receptor beta chains were read from a single sample in a study of OX40 agonist ivuxolimab in advanced cancers. Assay used: immunoSEQ multiplex PCR; TCRdb lists only in-frame clones, some missing. The sample consists of tens of thousands of clones, 82% of them appearing once. Sample: CD4+ or CD8+ T cells sorted from blood, taken in a trial of the OX40 agonist ivuxolimab. These receptors came from an adult with an advanced solid tumor such as melanoma, head and neck, liver or kidney cancer. CDR3s include the opening cysteine and the closing phenylalanine or tryptophan. D genes are given only for firm matches. A row's size may be missing; if present it is once, few, many or a size class.

V gene: TRBV5-6; J gene: TRBJ2-3; clone size: NA; D gene: NA; CDR3 protein: CASSFNRATDTQYF; CDR3 DNA: TGTGCCAGCAGCTTCAACCGAGCTACAGATACGCAGTATTTT
V gene: TRBV21-1; J gene: TRBJ2-7; clone size: NA; D gene: NA; CDR3 protein: CASSNTGTGGSYEQYF; CDR3 DNA: TGTGCCAGCAGCAATACCGGGACAGGGGGGTCCTACGAGCAGTACTTC
V gene: TRBV6-5; J gene: TRBJ2-7; clone size: NA; D gene: TRBD1; CDR3 protein: CASTPRDRGSYEQYF; CDR3 DNA: TGTGCCAGCACCCCCCGGGACAGGGGATCCTACGAGCAGTACTTC
V gene: TRBV6-6; J gene: TRBJ2-7; clone size: once; D gene: TRBD1; CDR3 protein: CASSFSGTGGAEQYF; CDR3 DNA: TGTGCCAGCAGTTTCTCCGGGACAGGGGGCGCCGAGCAGTACTTC
V gene: TRBV6-5; J gene: TRBJ2-7; clone size: NA; D gene: NA; CDR3 protein: CASSWDNSYEQYF; CDR3 DNA: TGTGCCAGCAGTTGGGACAACTCCTACGAGCAGTACTTC
V gene: TRBV4-3; J gene: TRBJ1-4; clone size: NA; D gene: NA; CDR3 protein: CASSQDFGGVPTNEKLFF; CDR3 DNA: TGCGCCAGCAGCCAAGATTTTGGGGGGGTGCCAACTAATGAAAAACTGTTTTTT
V gene: TRBV9; J gene: TRBJ2-3; clone size: few; D gene: NA; CDR3 protein: CASSELGGAGTDTQYF; CDR3 DNA: TGTGCCAGCAGCGAGCTGGGGGGCGCGGGCACAGATACGCAGTATTTT
V gene: TRBV18; J gene: TRBJ2-5; clone size: NA; D gene: NA; CDR3 protein: CASSPPSLQETQYF; CDR3 DNA: TGTGCCAGCTCACCACCGTCATTGCAAGAGACCCAGTACTTC
V gene: TRBV9; J gene: TRBJ1-2; clone size: few; D gene: NA; CDR3 protein: CASSVVSGADYGYTF; CDR3 DNA: TGTGCCAGCAGCGTAGTATCAGGGGCGGACTATGGCTACACCTTC
V gene: TRBV29-1; J gene: TRBJ1-3; clone size: NA; D gene: NA; CDR3 protein: CSVERTGRNTIYF; CDR3 DNA: TGCAGCGTTGAAAGGACCGGACGAAACACCATATATTTT
V gene: TRBV19; J gene: TRBJ1-3; clone size: NA; D gene: NA; CDR3 protein: CASSTTGTGNTIYF; CDR3 DNA: TGTGCCAGTAGTACCACAGGGACTGGAAACACCATATATTTT
V gene: TRBV7-7; J gene: TRBJ2-5; clone size: NA; D gene: NA; CDR3 protein: CASSLGGERETQYF; CDR3 DNA: TGTGCTAGCAGCTTAGGGGGGGAGAGGGAGACCCAGTACTTC
V gene: TRBV19; J gene: TRBJ2-4; clone size: NA; D gene: TRBD1; CDR3 protein: CASSPTGTAKNIQYF; CDR3 DNA: TGTGCCAGTAGCCCGACAGGGACAGCCAAAAACATTCAGTACTTC
V gene: TRBV27; J gene: TRBJ2-1; clone size: NA; D gene: NA; CDR3 protein: CASSSIPGASRGNEQFF; CDR3 DNA: TGTGCCAGCAGTTCAATCCCGGGAGCCAGCCGGGGTAATGAGCAGTTCTTC
V gene: TRBV7-8; J gene: TRBJ2-1; clone size: once; D gene: TRBD2; CDR3 protein: CASSVGTSGGIDEQFF; CDR3 DNA: TGTGCCAGCAGCGTAGGGACTAGCGGGGGGATCGATGAGCAGTTCTTC
V gene: TRBV4-1; J gene: TRBJ2-3; clone size: NA; D gene: TRBD1; CDR3 protein: CASSQMGAGGADTQYF; CDR3 DNA: TGCGCCAGCAGCCAAATGGGGGCAGGGGGCGCTGATACGCAGTATTTT
V gene: TRBV15; J gene: TRBJ1-2; clone size: once; D gene: NA; CDR3 protein: CATSSRASGYYGYTF; CDR3 DNA: TGTGCCACCAGCAGTAGGGCCTCCGGGTACTATGGCTACACCTTC
V gene: TRBV5-1; J gene: TRBJ2-7; clone size: NA; D gene: NA; CDR3 protein: CASSLDGSENTEQYF; CDR3 DNA: TGCGCCAGCAGCTTGGACGGCTCAGAGAATACCGAGCAGTACTTC
V gene: TRBV27; J gene: TRBJ2-1; clone size: NA; D gene: TRBD1; CDR3 protein: CASSLQGAWGNEQFF; CDR3 DNA: TGTGCCAGCAGTCTTCAGGGGGCTTGGGGCAATGAGCAGTTCTTC
V gene: TRBV18; J gene: TRBJ2-7; clone size: once; D gene: TRBD1; CDR3 protein: CASSAGQGLSYEQYF; CDR3 DNA: TGTGCCAGCTCGGCTGGACAGGGGCTATCCTACGAGCAGTACTTC
V gene: TRBV28; J gene: TRBJ2-1; clone size: NA; D gene: TRBD1; CDR3 protein: CASSSDRGEQFF; CDR3 DNA: TGTGCCAGCAGTTCCGACAGGGGTGAGCAGTTCTTC
V gene: TRBV10-3; J gene: TRBJ2-5; clone size: few; D gene: TRBD2; CDR3 protein: CATDDKAAGEETQYF; CDR3 DNA: TGTGCCACCGATGACAAGGCGGCGGGGGAAGAGACCCAGTACTTC
V gene: TRBV5-5; J gene: TRBJ1-5; clone size: NA; D gene: NA; CDR3 protein: CASSTKAGMGNQPQHF; CDR3 DNA: TGTGCCAGCAGCACCAAGGCAGGGATGGGCAATCAGCCCCAGCATTTT
V gene: TRBV2; J gene: TRBJ2-1; clone size: NA; D gene: TRBD1; CDR3 protein: CASSGDRGSGEQFF; CDR3 DNA: TGTGCCAGCAGTGGGGACAGGGGGTCCGGCGAGCAGTTCTTC
V gene: TRBV7-3; J gene: TRBJ2-5; clone size: NA; D gene: TRBD1; CDR3 protein: CASSPNDRGQTQYF; CDR3 DNA: TGTGCCAGCAGCCCCAACGACAGGGGGCAGACCCAGTACTTC
V gene: TRBV5-8; J gene: TRBJ2-6; clone size: NA; D gene: NA; CDR3 protein: CASSLNGANVLTF; CDR3 DNA: TGTGCCAGCAGCTTGAATGGCGCCAACGTCCTGACTTTC
V gene: TRBV10-3; J gene: TRBJ2-7; clone size: NA; D gene: TRBD2; CDR3 protein: CAISAGLAGGRSSYEQYF; CDR3 DNA: TGTGCCATCAGTGCGGGACTAGCGGGTGGGAGGAGCTCCTACGAGCAGTACTTC
V gene: TRBV27; J gene: TRBJ2-1; clone size: NA; D gene: TRBD2; CDR3 protein: CASRGASGSNEQFF; CDR3 DNA: TGTGCCAGCAGGGGGGCTAGCGGGAGCAATGAGCAGTTCTTC
V gene: TRBV28; J gene: TRBJ2-2; clone size: once; D gene: NA; CDR3 protein: CASSLIGVGTGELFF; CDR3 DNA: TGTGCCAGCAGTTTAATTGGTGTGGGTACCGGGGAGCTGTTTTTT
V gene: TRBV7-7; J gene: TRBJ2-4; clone size: NA; D gene: NA; CDR3 protein: CASSLAPRILAKNIQYF; CDR3 DNA: TGTGCTAGCAGCTTAGCGCCGAGGATTCTAGCCAAAAACATTCAGTACTTC
V gene: TRBV9; J gene: TRBJ2-7; clone size: NA; D gene: TRBD1; CDR3 protein: CASSVGQGTYEQYF; CDR3 DNA: TGTGCCAGCAGCGTGGGACAGGGGACCTACGAGCAGTACTTC
V gene: TRBV4-3; J gene: TRBJ2-2; clone size: NA; D gene: NA; CDR3 protein: CASSQIGPGELFF; CDR3 DNA: TGCGCCAGCAGCCAAATTGGACCCGGGGAGCTGTTTTTT
V gene: TRBV28; J gene: TRBJ1-5; clone size: NA; D gene: NA; CDR3 protein: CASSVPYQPQHF; CDR3 DNA: TGTGCCAGCTCTGTACCGTATCAGCCCCAGCATTTT
V gene: TRBV4-1; J gene: TRBJ2-1; clone size: NA; D gene: NA; CDR3 protein: CASSLQQSPRGYNEQFF; CDR3 DNA: TGCGCCAGCAGCCTTCAGCAGAGCCCCCGGGGATACAATGAGCAGTTCTTC
V gene: TRBV6-5; J gene: TRBJ2-3; clone size: NA; D gene: TRBD1; CDR3 protein: CASSYSQGVTDTQYF; CDR3 DNA: TGTGCCAGCAGTTACTCTCAGGGGGTCACAGATACGCAGTATTTT
V gene: TRBV9; J gene: TRBJ1-6; clone size: NA; D gene: NA; CDR3 protein: CASSVDPKGNSPLHF; CDR3 DNA: TGTGCCAGCAGCGTAGACCCTAAGGGGAATTCACCCCTCCACTTT
V gene: TRBV5-1; J gene: TRBJ2-2; clone size: NA; D gene: NA; CDR3 protein: CASSLGARERTGELFF; CDR3 DNA: TGCGCCAGCAGCTTGGGAGCCAGGGAGAGGACCGGGGAGCTGTTTTTT
V gene: TRBV7-2; J gene: TRBJ1-3; clone size: NA; D gene: NA; CDR3 protein: CASSLAWTVSGNTIYF; CDR3 DNA: TGTGCCAGCAGCTTAGCCTGGACGGTCTCTGGAAACACCATATATTTT
V gene: TRBV28; J gene: TRBJ1-2; clone size: NA; D gene: NA; CDR3 protein: CASTLVRGNLYGYTF; CDR3 DNA: TGTGCCAGCACCCTAGTGCGAGGAAACCTCTATGGCTACACCTTC
V gene: TRBV7-2; J gene: TRBJ2-7; clone size: NA; D gene: NA; CDR3 protein: CASSLGVRAAQTYEQYF; CDR3 DNA: TGTGCCAGCAGCTTAGGGGTAAGGGCGGCGCAGACCTACGAGCAGTACTTC
V gene: TRBV7-2; J gene: TRBJ2-1; clone size: NA; D gene: TRBD2; CDR3 protein: CASSPGLAGGNEQFF; CDR3 DNA: TGTGCCAGCAGCCCGGGACTAGCGGGGGGGAATGAGCAGTTCTTC
V gene: TRBV20-1; J gene: TRBJ2-7; clone size: NA; D gene: NA; CDR3 protein: CSAQAYEQYF; CDR3 DNA: TGCAGTGCTCAGGCCTACGAGCAGTACTTC
V gene: TRBV27; J gene: TRBJ2-1; clone size: NA; D gene: NA; CDR3 protein: CASSWGNEQFF; CDR3 DNA: TGTGCCAGCAGTTGGGGGAATGAGCAGTTCTTC
V gene: TRBV6-6; J gene: TRBJ1-6; clone size: NA; D gene: NA; CDR3 protein: CASSYSAIPLHF; CDR3 DNA: TGTGCCAGCAGTTACTCGGCCATCCCCCTCCACTTT
V gene: TRBV5-1; J gene: TRBJ2-3; clone size: few; D gene: TRBD1; CDR3 protein: CASSLVTGGLNTDTQYF; CDR3 DNA: TGCGCCAGCAGCTTGGTGACAGGGGGCCTAAACACAGATACGCAGTATTTT
V gene: TRBV7-6; J gene: TRBJ1-4; clone size: NA; D gene: NA; CDR3 protein: CASSPTRSSNEKLFF; CDR3 DNA: TGTGCCAGCAGTCCCACGCGATCCTCTAATGAAAAACTGTTTTTT
V gene: TRBV28; J gene: TRBJ2-7; clone size: NA; D gene: NA; CDR3 protein: CASSLYRGSAYEQYF; CDR3 DNA: TGTGCCAGCAGTTTATACCGAGGCAGCGCCTACGAGCAGTACTTC
V gene: TRBV10-3; J gene: TRBJ2-7; clone size: NA; D gene: TRBD1; CDR3 protein: CAISDRSQQGPLYEQYF; CDR3 DNA: TGTGCCATCAGTGACCGCTCACAACAGGGGCCCTTGTACGAGCAGTACTTC
V gene: TRBV4-1; J gene: TRBJ2-7; clone size: NA; D gene: TRBD1; CDR3 protein: CASSQDQGGQGVVGEQYF; CDR3 DNA: TGCGCCAGCAGCCAAGATCAAGGGGGACAGGGGGTTGTGGGCGAGCAGTACTTC
V gene: TRBV9; J gene: TRBJ2-7; clone size: once; D gene: NA; CDR3 protein: CASSDSRGYEQYF; CDR3 DNA: TGTGCCAGCAGCGACTCGCGAGGGTACGAGCAGTACTTC
V gene: TRBV7-9; J gene: TRBJ2-1; clone size: NA; D gene: NA; CDR3 protein: CASSDFDLQGDEQFF; CDR3 DNA: TGTGCCAGCAGCGACTTCGACCTACAAGGGGATGAGCAGTTCTTC
V gene: TRBV7-2; J gene: TRBJ1-5; clone size: NA; D gene: NA; CDR3 protein: CASSLGQEQPQHF; CDR3 DNA: TGTGCCAGCAGCTTAGGTCAGGAGCAGCCCCAGCATTTT
V gene: TRBV7-7; J gene: TRBJ2-1; clone size: NA; D gene: NA; CDR3 protein: CASSLSVLSYNEQFF; CDR3 DNA: TGTGCCAGCAGCTTATCCGTCTTATCCTACAATGAGCAGTTCTTC
V gene: TRBV19; J gene: TRBJ2-1; clone size: NA; D gene: TRBD2; CDR3 protein: CASIQAGGYNEQFF; CDR3 DNA: TGTGCCAGTATTCAGGCGGGGGGTTACAATGAGCAGTTCTTC